The 20 T cell receptor beta chains presented below share a single source sample, sequenced in a study of cytomegalovirus exposure and HLA in healthy donors. Primers: 60 Vbeta forward and 13 Jbeta reverse. This table comes from immunoSEQ multiplex PCR, and its TCRdb copy is limited to in-frame clones, with some not included. The profile shows 84,000 or so clones, 70% to 80% of them singletons. Input material: PBMCs. Receptor source: a man aged 25-40 years in good health and CMV-seronegative.

This clone was counted between two and nine times. This chain connects TRBV4-3 to TRBJ2-5, with D perhaps TRBD2 (7 bases). CDR3 length: 14 amino acids. CDR1 and CDR2 from the germline V gene are LGHNA and YSLEER. V shed 2 bases and J shed 2 bases, with 9 bases lying between them. The DNA of the CDR3 is TGCGCCAGCAGCCAAAGGGGGGGACAAGAGACCCAGTACTTC. Protein product: CASSQRGGQETQYF.

The chain carries TRBV27 and TRBJ2-5, with 9 bases fitting TRBD2. Unmatched junction bases numbered 10, after V lost 7 bases and J lost 4 bases. The CDR3 has 15 amino acids. Germline V lookup: CDR1 MNHEY, CDR2 SMNVEV (reference sequence). The CDR3 protein is CASTGGREGRETQYF. CDR3 DNA sequence: TGTGCCAGCACAGGGGGGCGGGAGGGCCGAGAGACCCAGTACTTC.

The CDR3 is CASSYLASSAPDTQYF. The DNA for the CDR3 is TGTGCCAGCAGCTACTTAGCATCAAGCGCGCCAGATACGCAGTATTTT. The chain employs TRBV11-2 and TRBJ2-3; D gene unclear. The CDR3 is 16 amino acids. Trimming cost V 4 bases and J 4 bases, with 18 bases left between them. Germline loops: CDR1 SGHAT, CDR2 FQNNGV.

The J gene is TRBJ2-2, the V gene TRBV5-8; 9 bases align to TRBD1. V lost 4 bases to trimming and J lost 5 bases; unmatched junction nucleotides: 9. In germline, CDR1 is SGHTS, CDR2 YDEGEE. This CDR3 contains 16 residues. CDR3: CASSRRPGQGTGELFF. The CDR3 nucleotides are TGTGCCAGCAGCCGAAGACCGGGACAGGGTACCGGGGAGCTGTTTTTT.

The gene calls are TRBV5-1 and TRBJ2-7; 7 nucleotides align to TRBD1. V lost 4 bases, J lost 3 bases, and 10 bases stayed unmatched. Germline assignment: CDR1 SGHRS and CDR2 YFSETQ. This CDR3 region has 15 residues. CDR3 coding DNA: TGCGCCAGCAGCCCGGAACCGGGACAGCTCTACGAGCAGTACTTC. The encoded protein is CASSPEPGQLYEQYF.

The chain couples TRBV10-3 to TRBJ1-1; TRBD1 aligns across 9 bases. The CDR3 runs 15 residues. Germline values: CDR1 ENHRY, CDR2 SYGVKD. With V trimmed by 6 bases and J by 4 bases, 9 bases remained unmatched. The CDR3 loop is CAIRGQDRGSTEAFF. The CDR3 nucleotides read TGTGCCATCAGAGGACAGGACAGGGGCTCCACTGAAGCTTTCTTT.

This rearrangement joins TRBV30 to TRBJ1-3, with 7 bases matching TRBD1. J gave up 4 bases and V 1 base, and 4 bases lay outside the gene matches. The CDR3 covers 14 residues. Germline V CDR1 and CDR2: GTSNPN, SVGIG (reference sequence). The CDR3: CAWSGNRGGNTIYF. Here the CDR3 DNA reads TGTGCCTGGAGTGGGAACAGGGGAGGAAACACCATATATTTT. The full variable domain, rest sourced from reference TRBV30 and TRBJ1-3, is SQTIHQWPATLVQPVGSPLSLECTVEGTSNPNLYWYRQAAGRGLQLLFYSVGIGQISSEVPQNLSASRPQDRQFILSSKKLLLSDSGFYLCAWSGNRGGNTIYFGEGSWLTVV.

The rearrangement links TRBV5-1 to TRBJ2-7; D uncertain. From germline, CDR1 is SGHRS and CDR2 YFSETQ. The V gene lost 0 bases and the J gene lost 4 bases, with 17 bases spanning the gap. The CDR3 is 16 residues long. The CDR3 reads CASSLASGQFSYEQYF. The CDR3 nucleotides read TGCGCCAGCAGCTTGGCGTCTGGGCAGTTCAGTTACGAGCAGTACTTC.

A few counts support this clone. The chain combines TRBV7-6 with TRBJ2-7; 7 nucleotides align to TRBD2. Germline V gene data show CDR1 as SGHVS and CDR2 as FNYEAQ. The V gene end was trimmed by 5 bases and the J gene end by 3 bases; junction bases not matched to a gene: 7. The CDR3 has 14 residues. The DNA of the CDR3 is TGTGCCAGCAGCCCCGGACTAGATCGCTACGAGCAGTACTTC. Its translation: CASSPGLDRYEQYF.

The chain's CDR3 is CASSVEGLAGGRGNEQFF. In DNA form, the CDR3 reads TGTGCCAGCAGCGTAGAGGGACTAGCGGGAGGTAGGGGCAATGAGCAGTTCTTC. The chain joins TRBV9 to TRBJ2-1; TRBD2 matches 15 bases. Per the germline V gene, CDR1 is SGDLS and CDR2 is YYNGEE. Trimming at V came to 0 bases and at J to 6 bases, leaving 7 bases not matched to a gene. The length of the CDR3 is 18 residues.

The chain carries TRBV7-9 and TRBJ1-2; 7 nucleotides match TRBD1. The CDR3 contains 14 residues. In germline, CDR1 is SEHNR, CDR2 FQNEAQ (reference sequence). Trimming removed 4 bases from V and 5 bases from J; junction bases left unmatched: 7. In nucleotides, the CDR3 is TGTGCCAGCAGCTCAGTGACAGGGATTTATGGCTACACCTTC. It is translated as CASSSVTGIYGYTF.

V is TRBV28 and J is TRBJ1-5, with D possibly being TRBD1 (6 bases). V gave up 7 bases and J gave up 4 bases, with 17 bases separating them. The CDR3 runs to 15 residues. The germline V gene encodes CDR1 MDHEN and CDR2 SYDVKM. The CDR3 is CASTIRRGGNQPQHF. The CDR3, as DNA: TGTGCCAGCACCATTCGCAGGGGCGGGAATCAGCCCCAGCATTTT.

The gene calls are TRBV2 and TRBJ2-1; 8 bases are a match to TRBD2. Trimming removed 7 bases from V and 4 bases from J; junction bases left unmatched: 9. Germline V gives CDR1 SNHLY, CDR2 FYNNEI. The CDR3 sequence is 15 residues long. The CDR3 protein is CASKSELAEYNEQFF. The CDR3 nucleotides read TGTGCCAGCAAGTCTGAACTAGCGGAGTACAATGAGCAGTTCTTC.

This chain connects TRBV29-1 to TRBJ2-1; the match to TRBD2 covers 10 bases. This CDR3 contains 14 residues. Germline CDR1 SQVTM, CDR2 ANQGSEA. V lost 4 bases to trimming and J lost 10 bases; unmatched junction nucleotides: 10. CDR3 sequence: CSVGFLAGVREQFF. The CDR3 region has the DNA TGCAGCGTTGGATTCCTAGCGGGAGTTCGAGAGCAGTTCTTC.

V usage is TRBV4-2 and J usage is TRBJ2-7; 8 bases are shared with TRBD1. V dropped 1 base and J dropped 2; count of bases not matched to a gene: 7. CDR3 length equals 16 residues. CDR1 and CDR2 (germline): LGHNA, YNFKEQ. CDR3 sequence: CASSQAEQGVAYEQYF. The CDR3 DNA reads as TGTGCCAGCAGCCAAGCAGAACAGGGGGTCGCCTACGAGCAGTACTTC.

This clone was counted only a few times. The V gene is TRBV19, the J gene TRBJ1-2; TRBD1 agrees at 8 bases. Germline assignment: CDR1 LNHDA and CDR2 SQIVND (reference sequence). V gave up 4 bases and J gave up 8 bases; unmatched junction bases: 18. CDR3 length: 17 residues. As DNA, the CDR3 is TGTGCCAGTAGTACGGAGGAGTCCGGGACAGGCCGACGGGGCTACACCTTC. Translating gives CASSTEESGTGRRGYTF. The full variable domain, its missing parts supplied by reference TRBV19 and TRBJ1-2, is DGGITQSPKYLFRKEGQNVTLSCEQNLNHDAMYWYRQDPGQGLRLIYYSQIVNDFQKGDIAEGYSVSREKKESFPLTVTSAQKNPTAFYLCASSTEESGTGRRGYTFGSGTRLTVV.

The rearrangement joins TRBV6-6 to TRBJ1-1; D is unclear. CDR1 and CDR2 from the germline V gene are MNHNY and SVGAGI (reference sequence). V shed 5 bases and J shed 5 bases, with 6 bases lying between them. The CDR3 is 11 amino acids. CDR3 sequence: CASSEGTEAFF. In DNA, the CDR3 is TGTGCCAGCAGTGAGGGTACTGAAGCTTTCTTT.

The J gene is TRBJ1-2, the V gene TRBV28, with D possibly matching TRBD1 (6 bases). The CDR3 runs to 15 residues. Trimming cost V 4 bases and J 4 bases, with 16 bases left between them. Germline assignment: CDR1 MDHEN and CDR2 SYDVKM. The CDR3 is CASSSRGGLSYGYTF. The CDR3 nucleotides read TGTGCCAGCAGTTCCCGGGGGGGGCTCAGCTATGGCTACACCTTC.

The chain combines TRBV4-2 with TRBJ2-7; 8 bases fit TRBD1. J was trimmed by 6 bases and V by 0 bases; bases with no gene match: 7. This CDR3 is 15 amino acids long. CDR1 is LGHNA, CDR2 YNFKEQ, per germline. The CDR3: CASSQDPNGQGEQYF. DNA of the CDR3: TGTGCCAGCAGCCAAGACCCCAATGGACAGGGCGAGCAGTACTTC.

This clone was picked up a small number of times. The genes are TRBV11-2 and TRBJ2-1; 11 bases are a match to TRBD2. This CDR3 is 15 amino acids long. V shed 5 bases and J 10 bases; nucleotides not matched to a gene: 10. The V gene's germline CDR1 is SGHAT and CDR2 FQNNGV. The CDR3 coding sequence is TGTGCCAGCAGCCCATTTAGCGGGGGGGCCCGGGAGCAGTTCTTC. Amino acid sequence: CASSPFSGGAREQFF.